This entry concerns a single TCR beta chain. This sample was included in a study of blood T cell repertoires in COVID-19. Study at large: Some COVID-19 samples were acute and others convalescent; all came from the United States, Italy and Spain. Sources were T cells, B-cell-depleted T cells, or PBMCs; the material itself was cDNA or gDNA.

The V gene's germline CDR1 is SGHTA and CDR2 FQGNSA. This CDR3 comprises 17 residues. V lost 5 bases and J lost 7; bases outside the gene matches: 9. Original methodology: Estimation of nucleated cell counts relied on the amplification of reference gene primers. Produced via immunoSEQ multiplex PCR; TCRdb's table is partial and in-frame only. D and trimming were read from the DNA, whereas the V and J calls and clone size are those reported in that table. The table records some 60,000 clones, approximately 92% of them present only once. The rearrangement uses TRBV7-2 and TRBJ2-3; TRBD2 aligns across 16 bases. The sample comprised peripheral blood. The clonotype was recovered from a human donor in a cohort sampled during active COVID-19. The CDR3 protein is CASSPPGLAGGPNTQYF. The CDR3, as DNA: TGTGCCAGCAGCCCGCCGGGACTAGCGGGAGGGCCAAATACGCAGTATTTT.